This TCR beta chain emerged from a study of OX40 agonist ivuxolimab in advanced cancers. Looking at the study overall: The patients received ivuxolimab by intravenous route every 2 weeks at 0.01 to 10 mg/kg. Previous treatment with anti-PD-1, anti-PD-L1 or anti-CTLA-4 therapy was allowed; more than 35% had received some.

Germline CDR1 and CDR2: MNHNY and SVGAGI (reference sequence). The length of the CDR3 is 16 residues. V was pared by 2 bases and J by 0 bases, with 0 bases of the junction left unmatched. Study-wide results and limits: Relatively little clonal expansion, among the lowest observed, appeared in partial responders at 0.1-3.0 mg/kg.

For this clone: What it binds is unknown.

The repertoire was sequenced with immunoSEQ multiplex PCR; TCRdb's copy has only in-frame clones and lacks some. In the table there are tens of thousands of clones, around 83% of which are singletons. This sample comprised CD4+ or CD8+ T cells sorted from blood, obtained in a trial of the OX40 agonist ivuxolimab. This clonotype was obtained from an adult with an advanced solid tumor such as melanoma, head and neck, liver or kidney cancer. The rearrangement joins TRBV6-6 to TRBJ2-3; TRBD2 agrees at 12 bases. CDR3 DNA sequence: TGTGCCAGCAGTTACGGGACTAGCGGGAGCACAGATACGCAGTATTTT. This gives the protein CASSYGTSGSTDTQYF.